One and the same sample provided the 30 T cell receptor beta chains below, sequenced in a study of T-cell memory formation after mild COVID-19. TCRdb independently ran MiXCR on the 5' RACE reads; one entry per CDR3 protein. The data show 68,000 or so distinct CDR3 sequences, approximately 15% seen once. The sample taken for sequencing was PBMCs or a T cell subset sorted from them (not recorded which). Receptor source: an adult woman who had mild COVID-19 (a few samples of this study predate the infection). Cell type and time point are not known.

J is TRBJ2-7 and V is TRBV5-1; weak D call: TRBD2 (6 bases). Germline loops: CDR1 SGHRS, CDR2 YFSETQ. V lost 4 bases to trimming and J lost 5 bases, with 19 bases between them. This CDR3 region has 15 residues. This CDR3 reads CASSRLEGPGDEQYF. In DNA form, the CDR3 reads TGCGCCAGCAGCCGACTTGAAGGGCCGGGAGACGAGCAGTACTTC.

This clonotype has a handful of counts. The rearrangement joins TRBV3-1 to TRBJ2-7, with TRBD1 matching 10 bases. With V trimmed by 6 bases and J by 5 bases, 10 bases remained unmatched. The germline CDR1 and CDR2 sequences are LGHDT and YNNKEL (reference sequence). The CDR3 covers 15 residues. The CDR3 sequence is CASREDGTGVHEQYF. In nucleotides, the CDR3 is TGTGCCAGCAGGGAAGACGGGACAGGGGTCCACGAGCAGTACTTC.

Only a few counts were recorded for this clonotype. The chain uses TRBV9 and TRBJ2-1; D is perhaps TRBD2 (7 bases). Between the trimmed V and J ends, which lost 7 bases and 7 bases, there was a span of 12 bases. The CDR3 length is 12 residues. CDR1 is SGDLS and CDR2 is YYNGEE in the germline V gene. The CDR3 is CASGGAENEQFF. The CDR3 coding sequence is TGTGCCAGCGGGGGGGCGGAGAATGAGCAGTTCTTC.

The chain uses TRBV11-1 and TRBJ2-1; 9 bases fit TRBD2. Losses at the gene ends were 5 bases for V and 8 bases for J; bases not matched to a gene: 13. The CDR3 sequence is 16 residues long. Looked up from germline, CDR1 is SGHAT and CDR2 is FQDESV (reference sequence). CDR3 in amino acids: CASSVQRGASFYEQFF. CDR3 DNA: TGTGCCAGCAGCGTACAGCGGGGGGCCTCCTTCTATGAGCAGTTCTTC.

The genes are TRBV7-9 and TRBJ1-6, with a tentative D call TRBD1 (6 bases). Germline V gene data show CDR1 as SEHNR and CDR2 as FQNEAQ (reference sequence). There are 14 residues in the CDR3. V gave up 5 bases and J gave up 10 bases, with 15 bases separating them. DNA of the CDR3: TGTGCCAGCAGCCCAGACAGGCTCGGATCACCCCTCCACTTT. The encoded protein is CASSPDRLGSPLHF.

The chain carries TRBV7-2 and TRBJ2-2; D remains unclear. V was cut by 3 bases and J by 2 bases, with 10 bases left in between. The CDR3 spans 15 residues. CDR1 is SGHTA and CDR2 is FQGNSA in the germline V gene. The CDR3 DNA follows: TGTGCCAGCAGCTTTATCCAGGTCAACACCGGGGAGCTGTTTTTT. As protein: CASSFIQVNTGELFF.

The rearrangement links TRBV6-1 to TRBJ2-3, with D tentatively TRBD2 (7 bases). The germline V gene has CDR1 MNHNS and CDR2 SASEGT. The ends were cut back, 3 bases at V and 5 bases at J, with 18 bases in the middle. The length of the CDR3 is 16 residues. The CDR3 loop is CASSDGVGGRGDTQYF. The CDR3 nucleotides are TGTGCCAGCAGTGATGGGGTGGGGGGGCGAGGAGATACGCAGTATTTT.

This clonotype was counted only a few times. This chain joins TRBV20-1 and TRBJ2-1; tentatively, D is TRBD2 (6 bases). Trimming removed 3 bases at V and 9 bases at J, with 18 bases between. CDR3 size: 14 residues. Per germline, CDR1 DFQATT and CDR2 SNEGSKA (reference sequence). The CDR3, as DNA: TGCAGTGCTAGTACCGGGAGAGCTCCACGTGAGCAGTTCTTC. This sequence encodes CSASTGRAPREQFF.

This sequence joins TRBV24-1 and TRBJ2-2; D is tentatively TRBD1 or TRBD2 (6 bases each). The ends were cut back, 4 bases at V and 6 bases at J, with 14 bases in the middle. This CDR3 spans 15 amino acids. Looked up from germline, CDR1 is KGHDR and CDR2 is SFDVKD. Here the CDR3 DNA reads TGTGCCACCAGTGACCCGTACAGGGAGGCCGGGGAGCTGTTTTTT. This sequence encodes CATSDPYREAGELFF.

Ten or more counts support this clonotype. This chain joins TRBV25-1 and TRBJ2-3; 11 bases match TRBD1. Unmatched junction bases numbered 6, after V lost 1 base and J lost 3 bases. The CDR3 is 17 residues long. The V gene's germline CDR1 is MGHDK and CDR2 SYGVNS. Here the CDR3 reads CASSELGTGGPTDTQYF. Here the CDR3 DNA reads TGTGCCAGCAGTGAATTAGGGACAGGGGGACCGACAGATACGCAGTATTTT.

The rearrangement links TRBV6-6 to TRBJ1-3, with TRBD1 matching over 10 bases. This CDR3 has 17 residues. Unmatched junction bases numbered 16, after V lost 5 bases and J lost 9 bases. The germline V gene encodes CDR1 MNHNY and CDR2 SVGAGI (reference sequence). CDR3 bases: TGTGCCAGCAGTGCCGGGACAGGGGCCCCTCTCTTCGCCACCATATATTTT. As protein: CASSAGTGAPLFATIYF.

The V and J genes are TRBV4-1 and TRBJ2-1; 7 bases agree with TRBD1. This CDR3 contains 16 residues. After removal of 1 base from V and 3 bases from J, the junction contained 6 bases not matched to a gene. Germline values: CDR1 MGHRA, CDR2 YSYEKL. The CDR3 DNA follows: TGCGCCAGCAGCCAAGCTACAGGGGACCTCTACAATGAGCAGTTCTTC. The encoded protein is CASSQATGDLYNEQFF.

This chain joins TRBV12-3 or TRBV12-4 and TRBJ2-1, with D possibly TRBD2 on 6 matching bases. Trimming took 10 bases from V and 9 from J, leaving 25 bases between them. The CDR3 loop spans 15 amino acids. The CDR3 spells CAIQKPGVGRPEQFF. The CDR3 coding sequence is TGTGCCATCCAAAAGCCGGGAGTCGGTCGACCTGAGCAGTTCTTC.

This clonotype has just a few counts. This rearrangement joins TRBV6-1 to TRBJ1-1; D is uncertain. This CDR3 region has 13 residues. V lost 7 bases, J lost 1 base, and 10 bases lay in between. The germline CDR1 and CDR2 sequences are MNHNS and SASEGT. CDR3 DNA sequence: TGTGCCAGCACCCTGTCGGGGAACACTGAAGCTTTCTTT. Translating gives CASTLSGNTEAFF.

The chain joins TRBV4-3 to TRBJ2-7, with 8 bases that match TRBD1. Germline values: CDR1 LGHNA, CDR2 YSLEER. J gave up 1 base and V 1 base, and 3 bases lay outside the gene matches. The length of the CDR3 is 15 residues. Written as DNA, the CDR3 is TGCGCCAGCAGCCAAGGTTGGGACAGGTCCTACGAGCAGTACTTC. Translation: CASSQGWDRSYEQYF.

The chain recombines TRBV2 with TRBJ2-7; 8 nucleotides line up with TRBD1. V shed 8 bases and J 3 bases; nucleotides not matched to a gene: 15. Germline CDR1 and CDR2: SNHLY and FYNNEI. The CDR3 runs 16 residues. CDR3 region: CASEEGRGHRGYEQYF. DNA for the CDR3: TGTGCCAGCGAGGAGGGCAGGGGGCATCGTGGCTACGAGCAGTACTTC.

The chain combines TRBV10-3 with TRBJ2-7, with no clear D. In germline, CDR1 is ENHRY, CDR2 SYGVKD. The CDR3 sequence is 11 residues long. The V gene lost 4 bases and the J gene lost 5 bases, with 6 bases spanning the gap. The CDR3 DNA follows: TGTGCCATCAGTGTGGGTAACGAGCAGTACTTC. Its translation: CAISVGNEQYF.

The chain is built from TRBV30 and TRBJ1-1; D may be TRBD1 (6 bases). Germline values: CDR1 GTSNPN, CDR2 SVGIG (reference sequence). The length of the CDR3 is 13 residues. V lost 0 bases to trimming and J lost 2 bases, with 7 bases between them. The CDR3 protein is CAWSVQGNTEAFF. CDR3 DNA: TGTGCCTGGAGTGTACAGGGAAACACTGAAGCTTTCTTT.

This clonotype was counted between two and nine times. The chain is built from TRBV29-1 and TRBJ2-1, with TRBD1 as a possible D gene (6 bases). V dropped 5 bases and J dropped 9 bases, with 11 bases sitting between them. CDR3 length equals 11 residues. Germline V gene sequence: CDR1 SQVTM, CDR2 ANQGSEA. CDR3 amino acids: CSVNQGSEQFF. The DNA for the CDR3 is TGCAGCGTTAACCAGGGGAGTGAGCAGTTCTTC.

The table lists this clonotype with a few counts. V gene TRBV11-1 combines with J gene TRBJ2-5; D is uncertain. The CDR3 length is 12 residues. CDR1 is SGHAT and CDR2 is FQDESV in the germline V gene (reference sequence). The V end was cut by 1 base, the J end by 7 bases, with 7 bases between. The CDR3 DNA reads TGTGCCAGCAGCTTAGTTTCAGGGACCCAGTACTTC. Translation gives CASSLVSGTQYF.

This clonotype appeared a few times. This chain uses TRBV6-5 with TRBJ2-7; 9 nucleotides line up with TRBD1. Per germline, CDR1 MNHEY and CDR2 SVGAGI. The CDR3 covers 15 residues. V trimming: 0 bases; J trimming: 5 bases; junction bases outside the gene matches: 5. CDR3 residues: CASSYSKGTGNEQYF. The CDR3, as DNA: TGTGCCAGCAGTTACTCGAAGGGGACAGGGAACGAGCAGTACTTC.

This clonotype was seen more than once but under ten times. The rearrangement links TRBV6-6 to TRBJ2-7, with a possible D match to TRBD2 (6 bases). This CDR3 spans 11 amino acids. CDR1 is MNHNY and CDR2 is SVGAGI in the germline V gene (reference sequence). The V and J ends lost 5 bases and 6 bases respectively, with 8 bases between them. The CDR3 DNA is TGTGCCAGCAGTCCCGGGGGCGAGCAGTACTTC. This sequence encodes CASSPGGEQYF.

V and J are TRBV20-1 and TRBJ2-3; the match to TRBD1 covers 8 bases. Trimming removed 3 bases from V and 4 bases from J; junction bases left unmatched: 9. The CDR3 totals 15 residues. From germline, CDR1 is DFQATT and CDR2 SNEGSKA (reference sequence). CDR3 in amino acids: CSASQHRGLADTQYF. The CDR3 DNA is TGCAGTGCTAGTCAGCACAGGGGGTTGGCAGATACGCAGTATTTT.

This clonotype was detected only once. The chain joins TRBV7-9 to TRBJ2-5; no clear D. This CDR3 comprises 14 residues. The germline CDR1 and CDR2 sequences are SEHNR and FQNEAQ (reference sequence). V dropped 5 bases and J dropped 4 bases, with 14 bases sitting between them. The CDR3 loop reads CASSAVNLVETQYF. CDR3 nucleotides: TGTGCCAGCAGCGCCGTCAATCTCGTAGAGACCCAGTACTTC.

This sequence joins TRBV7-2 and TRBJ2-1; TRBD2 matches 9 bases. The junction had 5 bases not matched to a gene; V was cut back by 1 base and J by 4 bases. This CDR3 is 16 amino acids long. CDR1 and CDR2 from the germline V gene are SGHTA and FQGNSA. CDR3 bases: TGTGCCAGCAGCTTAGAGGTAGCGGGAGTGTACAATGAGCAGTTCTTC. It translates to CASSLEVAGVYNEQFF.

This sequence joins TRBV4-3 and TRBJ2-7, with a possible D match to TRBD1 (6 bases). The CDR3 spans 13 residues. V shed 4 bases and J shed 3 bases, with 10 bases lying between them. Germline CDR1 is LGHNA and CDR2 is YSLEER. CDR3 in amino acids: CASSPTRGYEQYF. The CDR3 coding sequence is TGCGCCAGCAGCCCAACCAGGGGCTACGAGCAGTACTTC.

The chain combines TRBV5-6 with TRBJ2-1; D remains ambiguous. CDR3 length equals 12 residues. CDR1 SGHDT and CDR2 YYEEEE come from the germline V gene. Trimming shortened V by 1 base and J by 6 bases, and 5 bases separated the two germline ends. As DNA, the CDR3 is TGTGCCAGCAGCTTGAGACCCAATGAGCAGTTCTTC. Its translation is CASSLRPNEQFF.

The table lists this clonotype with many counts. The rearrangement uses TRBV6-4 and TRBJ2-3; a weak D match, TRBD2 (7 bases). Trimming removed 0 bases from V and 6 bases from J, with 16 bases in between. Per germline, CDR1 MRHNA and CDR2 SNTAGT. The CDR3 sequence is 16 residues long. The CDR3 is CASSDSNSGGPDTQYF. The CDR3 DNA is TGTGCCAGCAGTGACTCGAATTCCGGGGGGCCCGATACGCAGTATTTT.

The chain has TRBV7-9 and TRBJ2-3, with 9 nucleotides matching TRBD2. CDR3 length: 15 residues. J was trimmed by 2 bases and V by 4 bases; bases with no gene match: 4. Germline values: CDR1 SEHNR, CDR2 FQNEAQ (reference sequence). In DNA form, the CDR3 reads TGTGCCAGCAGCTGGGGACTAGCACACACAGATACGCAGTATTTT. Encoded protein: CASSWGLAHTDTQYF.

The J gene is TRBJ1-1, the V gene TRBV11-2; D unresolved. The V and J ends lost 5 bases and 7 bases respectively, with 20 bases between them. This CDR3 is built from 15 residues. CDR1 is SGHAT and CDR2 is FQNNGV in the germline V gene. The CDR3 coding sequence is TGTGCCAGCAGCCCCGCGTTAGGATCTTTACATGAAGCTTTCTTT. Translated: CASSPALGSLHEAFF. Combining the CDR3 with reference TRBV11-2 and TRBJ1-1 gives the whole variable domain EAGVAQSPRYKIIEKRQSVAFWCNPISGHATLYWYQQILGQGPKLLIQFQNNGVVDDSQLPKDRFSAERLKGVDSTLKIQPAKLEDSAVYLCASSPALGSLHEAFFGQGTRLTVV.